This T cell receptor (beta chain) was sequenced in a study of T-cell memory formation after mild COVID-19 (TCRdb year 2021). Study-wide context: TCR sequence clusters from the two donors were found to be largely donor specific. In two donors, T-cell clones that expanded and contracted after mild COVID-19 were tracked by sequencing TCRalpha and TCRbeta repertoires over time. Two young, previously healthy adult volunteers, one female and one male, were included in the cohort. On the study overall, not on this receptor specifically: Whether the second-wave clones peaking on day 37 were SARS-CoV-2 specific was not confirmed. Only a couple of mild cases were covered by the study, and larger cohorts that include severe cases with pre-infection samples were considered necessary. Clones contracting from day 15 to 85 had balanced CD4/CD8 phenotypes, while a second wave expanding from day 15 to 37 was biased towards CD4+. Contracting CD4+ clones appeared mostly in the CM and EM memory subsets, whereas CD8+ clones were enriched in EMRA. The detection of some responding clones in pre-infection memory suggests that pre-existing cross-reactive memory T cells joined the SARS-CoV-2 response.

Of note for this clonotype: The specificity of this receptor is unknown. Nothing much larger sits one base from this clone, and base qualities are not available.

The reads were generated on an Illumina NovaSeq 6000. Using 5'RACE with constant-segment primers, TCRalpha and TCRbeta cDNA libraries were constructed, with sample barcodes and unique molecular identifiers added in the process. RNA was extracted from every sample with Trizol reagent. Amplification of the libraries took two PCR steps, and the second step added a second sample barcode plus Illumina TruSeq adapters. Sequencing of the libraries was done on an Illumina NovaSeq, producing 2 x 150 bp paired-end reads. The source study handled its data this way. With migec v1.2.7, reads were demultiplexed and then collapsed into UMI-guided consensus sequences. Using mixcr v2.1.11, UMI consensuses were aligned to TRA and TRB V and J templates and then assembled into clonotypes. Expanded or contracted clonotypes were those called significant by both edgeR and NoisET, with noise models trained on biological replicates. For edgeR calls, the cutoffs were a false discovery rate-adjusted p below 0.01 and a log2 fold-change threshold of 1. As an exploratory analysis of dynamics, PCA with hierarchical clustering was applied to max-normalized trajectories of the 1000 most abundant clonotypes. Separately sequenced CD4+ and CD8+ repertoires were used to assign the CD4 or CD8 phenotype of responding clones. TCRdb itself trimmed the public reads at Q25 with fastp, ran MiXCR and retained productive beta chains. Merged by CDR3 protein, the rows form single entries marked with the most common genes and DNA. The V and J calls here are based on TCRdb, not the publication. Within this sample are around 130,000 distinct CDR3 sequences, with 17% of them counted one time only. The ten largest clones capture 5% to 5.5% of the sample.

Ficoll-Paque density gradient centrifugation was the method used to isolate PBMCs. Clipping removes 6 bases from V and 5 bases from J, with 10 as the unmatched junction base count. There are 14 amino acids in the CDR3, from cysteine to phenylalanine inclusive. The kept DNA is CDR3 alone, 42 bases in frame from the first base. From the germline V gene (reference sequence), CDR1 is DFQATT and CDR2 is SNEGSKA. This TCR was sampled from a man aged 18 to 35 who had mild COVID-19 (a few samples of this study predate the infection). The sample titles of this study are shuffled in the database, so cell type and time point are left out; the donor was told from shared clones. The specimen was PBMCs or a T cell subset sorted from them (not recorded which). The rearrangement combines TRBV20-1 with TRBJ2-3, with 8 junctional bases fitting TRBD2. The bases are TGCAGTGCCACGGGGCCGGGGGGGCGAGATACGCAGTATTTT. Its protein is CSATGPGGRDTQYF.